This entry concerns a single T cell receptor (beta chain). In its sample, this clone was seen a few times. Which antigen it targets is not known. No quality values exist for individual bases; no much larger clone is one base distant. This entry comes from a study of cytomegalovirus exposure and HLA in healthy donors (TCRdb year 2017). For context, the study as a whole: According to an earlier analysis of 587 of the donors, some 180 million T cells yielded roughly 100 million unique TCR beta sequences and around 280 Gb of sequence data. An early release covering roughly 600 HLA-typed donors comprised approximately 290 gigabases of sequencing data and approximately 85 million unique TCR sequences. Of the approximately 400 genotyped donors, approximately 83% fell in the genetic ancestry cluster associated with self-reported Caucasian donors. The study aimed to test whether cataloging public T cell receptors could reveal signatures of past pathogen exposure. The study used immunosequencing to profile the T cell repertoires of several hundred subjects and linked those repertoires to cytomegalovirus serostatus. In addition to the first cohort of 666 subjects, a separate validation cohort of about 120 different subjects was used. To predict cytomegalovirus infection status, the study brought together high-throughput TCR immunosequencing, statistical association of individual TCRs with disease status, and machine learning. A later analysis re-analyzed previously published TCR beta repertoires from 500 to 700 donors and added high-resolution HLA genotyping to study TCR occurrence patterns. Rather than using new phenotypic data, the later analysis identified candidate immune exposures from TCR beta sequences and from how often those sequences occurred across donors. An earlier analysis of 500 to 750 of the donors applied high-throughput TCR beta sequencing to assess whether each TCR beta V gene segment acted as functional or pseudogenic. Alongside the repertoire data, information on donor age, sex, ethnicity and CMV serostatus was compiled. A later genetic analysis took genome-wide SNP genotypes for about 65% of the 666 donors and used that subset as a discovery cohort. All discovery cohort repertoires had been generated using a single sequencing platform. Class I and class II HLA loci were covered by the typing at four-digit resolution. Typing coverage differed by locus: A, B, C, DRB1 and DQB1 were typed in roughly 620-630 donors, DQA1 in approximately 520, DPA1 in roughly 590, and DPB1 in 450 to 480. Roughly five DR-DQ haplotypes were handled as single units for association and clustering, since linkage in the cohort was strong. Among several hundred genotyped donors of the cohort, an average of around 240,000 unique TCR beta nucleotide sequences was sequenced per donor, of which 15% to 20% were non-productive.

Study-wide findings and limitations: An earlier analysis of 587 of the donors showed that most TCR beta V segments appeared in productive rearrangements either about 90% or about 30% of the time, which broadly matched IMGT annotations. A cluster of highly shared sequence variants was judged likely to be a technical artifact of the sequencing pipeline. Compared with the roughly 700-donor mean, donors in an Asian-associated ancestry cluster had fewer N-insertions in productive TCRs, according to a later genetic analysis. HLA typing was unavailable for some donors at each locus, so association tests used only the typed subset. At a false discovery rate of 0.05, a later analysis linked around 15,000 TCR beta sequences to specific HLA alleles. The authors suggested that the approach could potentially be extended to other disease states and immunological phenotypes. CMV serostatus was the only immune exposure information available for the cohort. Presence/absence analyses assumed roughly uniform sequencing depth across donors, an assumption that may not hold. Linkage disequilibrium might explain the correlated functional status among segregating V segments, but an unknown experimental factor could not be excluded. A further reported finding was that TCR beta sequences accurately predicted the HLA-A and HLA-B alleles for most subjects in the first cohort. According to a later analysis, TCR association rates differed among HLA loci, with DRB1 alleles showing the most associated TCRs and HLA-C alleles showing the fewest. Cytomegalovirus status was reported to be diagnosed by the classifier with high specificity and sensitivity in both the original and validation cohorts. While some public TCRs were present in many individuals, most TCR sequences turned up only very rarely across donors. Strong co-occurrence of HLA alleles, especially DR and DQ, made assigning TCR associations to individual alleles difficult. A few of the identified cytomegalovirus-associated TCR beta chains were confirmed in vitro to be specific for cytomegalovirus antigens. A total of 150 to 200 TCR beta chains were listed by the study as associated with cytomegalovirus. In a later analysis, several top co-occurrence clusters were reported to appear linked to parvovirus B19, influenza, CMV and Epstein-Barr virus. Compared with equally common non-associated chains, HLA-associated TCR beta chains in a later analysis were more clonally expanded and had lower generation probabilities. In a later analysis, most CMV-associated TCR beta chains were found to appear HLA-restricted, with HLA associations seemingly driven largely by CMV exposure. In a later genetic analysis, a missense DCLRE1C variant was associated with V-gene and J-gene trimming of TCR beta chains, and the association was replicated in an independent cohort. Because counts were too low, approximately 18 rarely observed V segments, including chromosome 9 orphons, were excluded from the earlier analysis of fewer than 650 of the donors. In this cohort, only TCR beta chains were sequenced, and detectable features were limited by the absence of alpha or paired-chain data.

In total, roughly 710 healthy bone marrow donors made up the cohort. Cohort members were all nominally healthy when sampled, although unrecorded immune exposures were likely present. The donor tested CMV seropositive and was one of the 289 seropositive cohort members. A peripheral blood sample was provided by each donor, and peripheral blood mononuclear cells were used for TCR beta sequencing. The Qiagen DNeasy Blood Extraction Kit was used to extract genomic DNA from the blood cell samples. Library construction relied on the immunoSEQ multiplex PCR assay. For the multiplex PCR, a mixture combining 60 forward primers for TCR Vbeta segments and 13 reverse primers for TCR Jbeta segments was used. The CDR3 region of rearranged TCR beta genes was amplified from genomic DNA with a multiplex PCR assay. On the Illumina HiSeq System, the amplified TCR beta libraries were sequenced as 87-base-pair reads. The paper's data handling went like this. A later analysis tallied roughly 78 million unique TCR beta chains across the 666 repertoires, and about 10 million of those chains were shared by two or more donors. A nearest-neighbor algorithm error-corrected the raw reads and collapsed the reads into unique sequences, merging closely related sequences to remove PCR and sequencing errors. Alignment of CDR3 sequences to IMGT reference sequences was used to assign V, D and J gene segments. Each retained sequence needed at least a six-nucleotide match to both a V gene segment and a J gene segment. Rearrangements were called productive when the CDR3 lacked stop codons and stayed in frame with V and J; all others were non-productive. CDR3 was defined by IMGT convention, running from the second conserved V-encoded cysteine to the conserved J-encoded phenylalanine. The earlier analysis of a few hundred of the donors excluded any sequence lacking an unambiguous match to a single V gene segment. In an earlier analysis of a few hundred of the donors, V segments were called functional above 56.7% productive rearrangements and were called segregating when the between-donor standard deviation exceeded 5%. A statistical classification framework was developed to diagnose cytomegalovirus status using the catalog of TCR beta chain sequences. In a later analysis, V and J genes were assigned by comparing TCR nucleotide sequences against IMGT/GENE-DB human TR gene sequences. The TCRdist pipeline was used in a later analysis to assign CDR3 sequences and most-parsimonious VDJ recombination scenarios. In a later analysis, every TCR beta chain was defined by the combination of its CDR3 amino acid sequence and its V-gene family, and reads without a unique V-gene family were dropped. A later analysis removed 500 to 600 highly shared, low-generation-probability nucleotide sequences to deal with suspected cross-contamination and a sequencing artifact. In a later analysis, a clonal expansion index was calculated for each public chain from normalized within-repertoire ranks of inferred template counts. Generation probabilities in a later analysis came from a VDJ recombination model fitted to out-of-frame rearrangements, and those results were checked against IGoR. A later analysis scored TCR-TCR, TCR-HLA and TCR-CMV co-occurrence with hypergeometric tests, applying a repertoire-size bias correction to TCR pairs. A later analysis estimated false discovery rates by permuting HLA or CMV assignments 20 times. In a later analysis, co-occurring TCRs were grouped with DBSCAN, and TCRdist sequence similarity was added when clustering was performed within HLA-allele-positive subsets. Repertoires with fewer than 30,000 or more than 120,000 public chains were left out of co-occurrence clustering, as were a few repertoires with anomalous nucleotide sharing. Imported from immuneACCESS, the table was reduced by TCRdb to in-frame sequences with V and J called. These copies leave out some clones; in studies compared against another copy, an unresolved V gene accounts for under half, and the cause of the remainder is not known. The DNA was the basis for D and trimming; V, J and clone size are from that table. Within this sample are about 190,000 clones, with about 13% of them counted one time only. Jointly, the top ten make up 7.5% to 10% of the sample.

The receptor was isolated from a man aged 45-65 years in good health and CMV-seropositive. Specimen: PBMCs.

The base sequence is TGCGCCAGCAGCCAAGATGCTGCAGGGCTTGGCTACACCTTC. It specifies CASSQDAAGLGYTF. The rearrangement joined TRBV4-3 to TRBJ1-2, and possibly TRBD1, on 5 matching bases. V is pared back by 0 bases and J by 7 bases, with 12 bases lying between the germline termini. CDR1 LGHNA and CDR2 YSLEER were looked up in the germline V gene. The CDR3, from cysteine to phenylalanine, totals 14 residues. Solely the CDR3 DNA is kept, with 42 bases framed from the first base.